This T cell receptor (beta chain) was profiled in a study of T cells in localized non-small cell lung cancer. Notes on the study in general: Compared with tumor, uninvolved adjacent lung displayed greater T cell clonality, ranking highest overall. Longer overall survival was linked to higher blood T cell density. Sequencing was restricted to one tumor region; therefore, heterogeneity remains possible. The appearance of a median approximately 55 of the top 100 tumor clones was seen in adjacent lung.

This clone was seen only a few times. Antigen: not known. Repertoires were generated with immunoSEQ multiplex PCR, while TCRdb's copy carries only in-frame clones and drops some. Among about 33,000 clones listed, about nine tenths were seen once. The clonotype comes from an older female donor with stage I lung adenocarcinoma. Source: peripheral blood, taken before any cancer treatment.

The CDR3 region is CASSGDYAKNIQYF. CDR3 sequence (DNA): TGTGCCAGCAGTGGAGATTACGCCAAAAACATTCAGTACTTC. J is TRBJ2-4 and V is TRBV6-1; no clear D. Trimming left V 4 bases short and J 1 base short, with 8 bases between. Germline V CDR1 and CDR2: MNHNS, SASEGT. The CDR3 extends over 14 amino acids.